A single TCR beta chain is shown here with its context. Its antigen remains unknown. Other DNA sequences in the same sample also yield this CDR3. Pooled in the analysis were second doses at about 4 or about 12 weeks. Some clones are missing from TCRdb's copy, which holds only in-frame ones; the method was immunoSEQ multiplex PCR. The sample includes about 180,000 clones, around 90% seen only once; the top ten take approximately 1.9%. The data were obtained in a study of T cell responses to AZD1222 COVID-19 vaccine. The V end lost 0 bases, the J end lost 0 bases, and 4 bases lay between the germline ends. Germline loops: CDR1 SGDLS, CDR2 YYNGEE. The CDR3 length is 14 residues. Study-wide results and caveats: Baseline antibody screening turned up just 6 or 7 seropositive AZD1222 recipients. Close to half of spike-specific TCRs reportedly recognize unmutated variant regions. The CD4 TCRs associated with vaccination extended across spike and predominated at 160-218 and 743-854.

Here the sequenced sample was peripheral blood, taken 28 days after the second AZD1222 dose. The receptor was derived from an adult who received the AZD1222 COVID-19 vaccine. This rearrangement joins TRBV9 to TRBJ2-1, with D unclear. The DNA for the CDR3 is TGTGCCAGCAGCGTAGGTAGCTCCTACAATGAGCAGTTCTTC. Translating gives CASSVGSSYNEQFF.